This T cell receptor beta chain was recorded in a study of cytomegalovirus exposure and HLA in healthy donors (dated by TCRdb to 2016 to 2017). Background on the whole study: According to an earlier analysis of a few hundred of the donors, some 180 million T cells yielded 95 million to 140 million unique TCR beta sequences and about 280 Gb of sequence data. An early release covering approximately 600 HLA-typed donors comprised approximately 290 gigabases of sequencing data and approximately 85 million unique TCR sequences. The genetic ancestry cluster associated with self-reported Caucasian donors included roughly 84% of the approximately 400 genotyped donors. The study aimed to test whether signatures of past pathogen exposure could be identified by cataloging public T cell receptors. The T cell repertoires of under 750 subjects were profiled by immunosequencing and related to cytomegalovirus serostatus. A separate validation cohort of over 95 different subjects was used in addition to the approximately 610-subject first cohort. High-throughput TCR immunosequencing, statistical association of individual TCRs with disease status, and machine learning were combined to predict cytomegalovirus infection status. In a later analysis, previously published TCR beta repertoires from 666 donors were re-analyzed and high-resolution HLA genotyping was added so that TCR occurrence patterns could be studied. In the later analysis, no new phenotypic data were used to find candidate immune exposures; instead, reliance was placed on TCR beta sequences and their occurrence across donors. To decide whether each TCR beta V gene segment behaved as functional or pseudogenic, an earlier analysis of nearly 600 of the donors relied on high-throughput TCR beta sequencing. Donor age, sex, ethnicity and CMV serostatus were collected together with the repertoire data. A later genetic analysis used genome-wide SNP genotypes for about 60% of the roughly 670 donors, treating that subset as a discovery cohort. All discovery cohort repertoires had been generated on a single sequencing platform. HLA typing included class I and class II loci at four-digit resolution. Typing coverage varied by locus: roughly 629-640 donors for A, B, C, DRB1 and DQB1; approximately 560 for DQA1; some 610 for DPA1; some 470 for DPB1. Four or five DR-DQ haplotypes were handled as single units for association and clustering, since linkage in the cohort was strong. Among a few hundred genotyped donors of the cohort, an average of approximately 250,000 unique TCR beta nucleotide sequences were sequenced per donor, roughly a sixth of them non-productive.

The method behind the library was the immunoSEQ multiplex PCR assay. For the multiplex PCR, a mixture combining 60 forward primers for TCR Vbeta segments and 13 reverse primers for TCR Jbeta segments was used. The CDR3 region of rearranged TCR beta genes was amplified from genomic DNA by a multiplex PCR assay. On the Illumina HiSeq System, the amplified TCR beta libraries were sequenced as 87-base-pair reads. On the study's bioinformatics: Across the 600 to 700 repertoires, a later analysis counted roughly 77 million unique TCR beta chains, roughly 11 million of which were shared by at least two donors. Raw reads were error-corrected and collapsed into unique sequences by a nearest-neighbor algorithm in which closely related sequences were merged to remove PCR and sequencing errors. Alignment of CDR3 sequences to IMGT reference sequences was used to assign V, D and J gene segments. For a sequence to be retained, a match of at least six nucleotides to both a V gene segment and a J gene segment was required. A rearrangement counted as productive if the CDR3 had no stop codons and remained in frame with V and J, and every other rearrangement counted as non-productive. Following IMGT convention, CDR3 was defined as the stretch from the second conserved V-encoded cysteine to the conserved J-encoded phenylalanine. In an earlier analysis of 587 of the donors, sequences lacking an unambiguous match to a single V gene segment were excluded. An earlier analysis of several hundred of the donors called V segments functional above 56.7% productive rearrangements and segregating when the between-donor standard deviation exceeded 5%. To diagnose cytomegalovirus status from the catalog of TCR beta chain sequences, a statistical classification framework was built. A later analysis assigned V and J genes by comparing TCR nucleotide sequences with IMGT/GENE-DB human TR gene sequences. In a later analysis, CDR3 sequences and most-parsimonious VDJ recombination scenarios were assigned using the TCRdist pipeline. In a later analysis, each TCR beta chain was defined by its CDR3 amino acid sequence together with its V-gene family, and reads lacking a unique V-gene family were excluded. To address suspected cross-contamination and a sequencing artifact, a later analysis removed a few hundred highly shared, low-generation-probability nucleotide sequences. For each public chain, a later analysis derived a clonal expansion index from normalized ranks of inferred template counts within each repertoire. A later analysis computed generation probabilities with a VDJ recombination model fitted to out-of-frame rearrangements, and checked the results against IGoR. In a later analysis, hypergeometric tests were used to score TCR-TCR, TCR-HLA and TCR-CMV co-occurrence, with a repertoire-size bias correction applied to TCR pairs. In a later analysis, false discovery rates were estimated by permuting HLA or CMV assignments 20 times. In a later analysis, co-occurring TCRs were grouped with DBSCAN, and TCRdist sequence similarity was added when clustering was performed within HLA-allele-positive subsets. Repertoires with fewer than 30,000 or more than 120,000 public chains, plus five repertoires with anomalous nucleotide sharing, were excluded from co-occurrence clustering. The source is immuneACCESS, and TCRdb retained only in-frame sequences with V and J called. Part of the clones is not carried over; for the studies checked, unresolved V genes explain less than half of this, and the remainder is unexplained. Clone size and the V and J calls come from that table; the DNA yielded D and trimming. Within this sample are around 120,000 clones, with 50% to 70% of them counted one time only. The ten largest clones capture 3.5% to 4% of the sample.

Overall results and qualifications from the work: In the study, some 160 TCR beta chains were listed as associated with cytomegalovirus. The sequencing pipeline was judged likely to have produced a cluster of highly shared sequence variants as a technical artifact. A later analysis associated approximately 17,000 TCR beta sequences with specific HLA alleles at a false discovery rate of 0.05. The 87-base-pair reads could not distinguish some IMGT-functional V segments, including TRBV6-2 and TRBV6-3, so those segments were excluded. Correlated functional status among segregating V segments might be attributable to linkage disequilibrium, but an unknown experimental factor could not be ruled out. In vitro tests confirmed that three of the cytomegalovirus-associated TCR beta chains recognize cytomegalovirus antigens. Broadly in line with IMGT annotations, most TCR beta V segments showed up in productive rearrangements about 87% or about 30% of the time in an earlier analysis of several hundred of the donors. The authors suggested that the approach could potentially be extended to other disease states and immunological phenotypes. In this cohort, only TCR beta chains were sequenced, and detectable features were limited by the absence of alpha or paired-chain data. A later analysis found that most CMV-associated TCR beta chains appeared HLA-restricted, with HLA associations seemingly driven largely by CMV exposure. The presence/absence analyses assumed that sequencing depth was roughly uniform across donors, and that assumption may not be true. V-gene and J-gene trimming of TCR beta chains was associated with a missense DCLRE1C variant in a later genetic analysis, and the association was replicated in an independent cohort. In a later analysis, TCR association rates were found to vary across HLA loci, with the most associated TCRs seen for DRB1 alleles and the fewest for HLA-C alleles. The earlier analysis of about 600 of the donors excluded fewer than 20 rarely observed V segments, including chromosome 9 orphons, because counts were too low. A further reported finding was that TCR beta sequences accurately predicted the HLA-A and HLA-B alleles for most subjects in the first cohort. When HLA alleles, especially DR and DQ, strongly co-occurred, TCR associations were difficult to assign to individual alleles. A later analysis reported that several top co-occurrence clusters appeared linked to parvovirus B19, influenza, CMV and Epstein-Barr virus. Because some donors lacked HLA typing at each locus, the association tests relied only on the typed subset. Compared with equally common non-associated chains, HLA-associated TCR beta chains in a later analysis were more clonally expanded and had lower generation probabilities. Compared with the approximately 700-donor mean, donors in an Asian-associated ancestry cluster had fewer N-insertions in productive TCRs, according to a later genetic analysis. In both the original and validation cohorts, the classifier was reported to diagnose cytomegalovirus status with high specificity and sensitivity. The only immune exposure information available for the cohort was CMV serostatus. Across donors, most TCR sequences were observed very rarely, whereas some public TCRs were present in many individuals.

Sequences SGHDN (CDR1) and FVKESK (CDR2) are obtained from the germline V gene. The germline V end is reduced by 1 base and the J end by 10 bases; junction bases left unmatched: 9. Counted from cysteine to phenylalanine, this CDR3 has 15 amino acids. The read is trimmed to its CDR3 DNA, 45 bases read in frame from base 1. This clone appeared once. No antigen is known for it. One base away there is no much larger clone; base qualities are not given. The cohort consisted of 600 or so healthy bone marrow donors. All cohort members were sampled while nominally healthy, although unrecorded immune exposures were likely present. The donor tested CMV seropositive and was one of the 289 seropositive cohort members. A peripheral blood sample was provided by each donor, and peripheral blood mononuclear cells were used for TCR beta sequencing. The Qiagen DNeasy Blood Extraction Kit was used to extract genomic DNA from the blood cell samples.

The chain was built from TRBV14 and TRBJ2-1; a stretch of 8 junction bases matches TRBD2. This clonotype originated in a man aged 30 to 45 in good health and CMV-seropositive. The sample consisted of PBMCs. CDR3 loop: CASSQVWDSGVEQFF. The nucleotide sequence is TGTGCCAGCAGCCAAGTCTGGGATAGCGGGGTAGAGCAGTTCTTC.